The rows below give T cell receptor beta chains drawn from one sample of a study of blood T cell repertoires in COVID-19. Produced via immunoSEQ multiplex PCR; TCRdb's table is partial and in-frame only. The profile covers fewer than 250,000 clones, with roughly nine tenths appearing a single time and over 1.5% taken by the ten largest. Sequencing used peripheral blood. These receptors were taken from a man in his 70s with acute or convalescent COVID-19. Both conserved end residues are part of each CDR3. A D gene is named only where the DNA matches it firmly. Part of the rows lack a size; the others show once, few, many or a class for expanded clones.

TRBV7-9	NA	TRBD2	TRBJ2-7	CASSPWTSGRDEQYF	TGTGCCAGCAGCCCATGGACTAGCGGGAGGGACGAGCAGTACTTC
TRBV28	once	NA	TRBJ1-4	CASSLYRDNLEKLFF	TGTGCCAGCAGTTTATACCGGGACAACTTGGAAAAACTGTTTTTT
TRBV24-1	NA	TRBD1	TRBJ2-7	CATSDPTGGLPYEQYF	TGTGCCACCAGTGACCCGACAGGGGGCCTTCCCTACGAGCAGTACTTC
TRBV5-5	NA	TRBD1	TRBJ1-1	CASSRGQGAGNTEAFF	TGTGCCAGCAGCAGGGGACAGGGGGCTGGGAACACTGAAGCTTTCTTT
TRBV29-1	NA	NA	TRBJ1-5	CSVAGGLGEPQHF	TGCAGCGTTGCAGGCGGCCTCGGGGAGCCCCAGCATTTT
TRBV3-1/TRBV3-2	NA	NA	TRBJ1-5	CASSQEGTFQPQHF	TGTGCCAGCAGCCAAGAGGGCACTTTTCAGCCCCAGCATTTT
TRBV19	NA	TRBD2	TRBJ2-7	CASSIGTSGSYEQYF	TGTGCCAGTAGTATTGGGACTAGCGGCTCCTACGAGCAGTACTTC
TRBV6-1	few	TRBD2	TRBJ2-7	CASSDPRTSGTEQYF	TGTGCCAGCAGTGACCCAAGGACTAGCGGGACCGAGCAGTACTTC
TRBV4-1	NA	NA	TRBJ1-3	CASSSPGNTIYF	TGCGCCAGCAGTTCTCCTGGAAACACCATATATTTT
TRBV27	NA	NA	TRBJ2-1	CASRTPGLGEQFF	TGTGCCAGCAGGACCCCGGGACTTGGTGAGCAGTTCTTC
TRBV5-4	NA	TRBD2	TRBJ2-3	CASSLAGPSGSDTQYF	TGTGCCAGCAGCTTGGCCGGGCCTAGCGGATCAGATACGCAGTATTTT
TRBV29-1	NA	TRBD2	TRBJ2-2	CSGTSGTGELFF	TGCAGCGGGACTAGCGGCACCGGGGAGCTGTTTTTT
TRBV3-1/TRBV3-2	NA	TRBD1	TRBJ2-3	CASSKPGQGYTQYF	TGTGCCAGCAGCAAGCCGGGACAGGGTTATACGCAGTATTTT
TRBV3-1/TRBV3-2	once	NA	TRBJ2-2	CASSQVRQGGPGELFF	TGTGCCAGCAGCCAAGTAAGGCAGGGGGGACCCGGGGAGCTGTTTTTT
TRBV9	NA	TRBD1	TRBJ2-5	CASSARQGQETQYF	TGTGCCAGCAGCGCAAGACAGGGGCAAGAGACCCAGTACTTC
TRBV14	NA	TRBD1	TRBJ2-1	CASRHTGVSYNEQFF	TGTGCCAGCAGGCACACAGGGGTCTCCTACAATGAGCAGTTCTTC
TRBV18	once	NA	TRBJ2-7	CASSTRDTEEQYF	TGTGCCAGCTCAACCCGGGACACCGAGGAGCAGTACTTC
TRBV14	NA	TRBD2	TRBJ2-2	CASMSSGENTGELFF	TGTGCCAGCATGTCTAGCGGAGAGAACACCGGGGAGCTGTTTTTT
TRBV19	NA	TRBD2	TRBJ2-1	CASSTRLAGEGEQFF	TGTGCCAGTAGTACCCGACTAGCGGGAGAGGGTGAGCAGTTCTTC
TRBV2	few	TRBD2	TRBJ2-7	CASPGEGPGSYEQYF	TGTGCCAGTCCCGGGGAGGGACCGGGCTCCTACGAGCAGTACTTC
TRBV5-1	NA	NA	TRBJ2-3	CASSLPSEYTDTQYF	TGCGCCAGCAGCTTGCCTAGCGAGTACACAGATACGCAGTATTTT
TRBV30	NA	NA	TRBJ2-1	CAWSWTAYNEQFF	TGTGCCTGGAGTTGGACAGCCTACAATGAGCAGTTCTTC
TRBV4-1	NA	TRBD1	TRBJ2-7	CASSQQDLIGGGEQYF	TGCGCCAGCAGCCAACAGGACTTAATAGGGGGCGGGGAGCAGTACTTC
TRBV6-4	once	TRBD1	TRBJ1-4	CAGQGLLSNEKLFF	TGTGCTGGACAGGGGCTCTTGTCGAATGAAAAACTGTTTTTT
TRBV3-1/TRBV3-2	few	NA	TRBJ2-1	CASSQEANEQFF	TGTGCCAGCAGCCAAGAGGCCAATGAGCAGTTCTTC
TRBV19	NA	TRBD2	TRBJ2-1	CASSRPGGGRYNEQFF	TGTGCCAGTAGTAGGCCGGGAGGAGGGCGCTACAATGAGCAGTTCTTC
TRBV18	NA	TRBD1	TRBJ1-5	CASSLQGDSNQPQHF	TGTGCCAGCTCACTCCAGGGGGACAGCAATCAGCCCCAGCATTTT